The TCR beta chain under discussion was sequenced for a study of control samples from healthy donors and cancer patients. This CDR3 region has 14 residues. Per germline, CDR1 SGDLS and CDR2 YYNGEE. V shed 4 bases and J 4 bases; nucleotides not matched to a gene: 4. The repertoire was sequenced with immunoSEQ multiplex PCR; TCRdb's copy has only in-frame clones and lacks some. The repertoire holds about 140,000 clones, with 85% to 95% as singletons. Sequenced: blood. J is TRBJ2-7 and V is TRBV9; TRBD1 matches 11 bases. The TCR originated in a middle-aged man in good health. Here the CDR3 DNA reads TGTGCCAGCAGCCCCGGGGACAGGGGGTACGAGCAGTACTTC. Amino acids: CASSPGDRGYEQYF.